The 13 T cell receptor beta chains below were found in one sample sequenced in a study of blood T cells in healthy people across ages. Primed by a sample-barcoded 5' primer and a J-beta primer mix, a second PCR proceeded for about 7 to 11 cycles. Using its own MiXCR run on the 5' RACE reads, TCRdb lists one record per CDR3 protein. The sample includes about 1.4 million distinct CDR3 sequences, around 59% seen only once; the top ten take 6.5% to 8.5%. Sequencing was done on a sample of blood. The source is a man in his late teens or twenties in good health.

The V and J genes are TRBV27 and TRBJ2-4; D might be TRBD1 or TRBD2, each matching 5 bases. From germline, CDR1 is MNHEY and CDR2 SMNVEV (reference sequence). The germline V and J ends were trimmed by 2 bases and 13 bases, with 21 bases remaining between them. This CDR3 region has 15 residues. The CDR3 region has the DNA TGTGCCAGCAGTTTAAGGGGCAGCCTCCGGGAAGAGCAGTACTTC. Its protein product is CASSLRGSLREEQYF.

V is TRBV20-1 and J is TRBJ2-4, with 9 positions matching TRBD2. The J call may be incorrect, as the DNA end agrees better with TRBJ2-5. This CDR3 region has 16 residues. The germline V gene has CDR1 DFQATT and CDR2 SNEGSKA (reference sequence). The CDR3 region is CSARDLGGGDQETQYF. Here the CDR3 DNA reads TGCAGTGCTAGAGATCTCGGCGGGGGGGATCAAGAGACCCAGTACTTC.

The chain couples TRBV4-3 to TRBJ2-1, with D possibly being TRBD1 (6 bases). Germline V CDR1 and CDR2: LGHNA, YSLEER. The CDR3 totals 15 residues. The ends were cut back, 0 bases at V and 2 bases at J, with 8 bases in the middle. CDR3 region: CASSQDRTAYNEQFF. In DNA form, the CDR3 reads TGCGCCAGCAGCCAAGACAGGACAGCCTACAATGAGCAGTTCTTC.

The chain couples TRBV5-1 to TRBJ2-7, with 7 bases aligning to TRBD1. The J call may be incorrect, as the DNA end agrees better with TRBJ2-4. This CDR3 comprises 14 residues. In germline, CDR1 is SGHRS, CDR2 YFSETQ. CDR3 residues: CASSLGQGKDIQYF. The CDR3 DNA sequence: TGCGCCAGCAGCTTGGGACAGGGAAAGGACATTCAGTACTTC.

The chain uses TRBV4-1 and TRBJ1-2; 10 positions match TRBD1. Germline values: CDR1 MGHRA, CDR2 YSYEKL. Unmatched junction bases numbered 10, after V lost 3 bases and J lost 3 bases. This CDR3 comprises 17 residues. CDR3 in amino acids: CASSHWTGGVIDYGYTF. CDR3 DNA sequence: TGCGCCAGCAGCCATTGGACAGGGGGGGTTATCGACTATGGCTACACCTTC.

The table lists this clonotype with a few counts. The chain is built from TRBV29-1 and TRBJ2-4, with TRBD1 matching 9 bases. The DNA end is a closer match to TRBJ2-7, so the J assignment may be wrong. CDR3 length equals 14 residues. Looked up from germline, CDR1 is SQVTM and CDR2 is ANQGSEA. CDR3 DNA: TGCAGCGTGGGGGGGACAGGGAACTTCTACGAGCAGTACTTC. This codes for CSVGGTGNFYEQYF.

The rearrangement uses TRBV29-1 and TRBJ2-7; the D is unclear. The length of the CDR3 is 13 residues. The V gene's germline CDR1 is SQVTM and CDR2 ANQGSEA. V lost 2 bases and J lost 6, with 14 bases in between. The CDR3 region has the DNA TGCAGCGTTGAAAGGGCGGACGGTGGCGAGCAGTACTTC. It translates to CSVERADGGEQYF.

This clonotype was seen a handful of times. The CDR3 coding sequence is TGTGCCAGCGCTAAGGGGGGCTTACCCTACGAGCAGTACTTC. Its protein is CASAKGGLPYEQYF. The rearrangement joins TRBV27 to TRBJ2-7; D possibly matches TRBD1 or TRBD2 (6 bases each). Germline CDR1 reads MNHEY; CDR2 reads SMNVEV (reference sequence). Trimming removed 8 bases from V and 2 bases from J, with 16 bases in between. The CDR3 runs to 14 residues.

This clonotype was detected a few times. V and J are TRBV27 and TRBJ2-5; D unresolved. This CDR3 spans 14 amino acids. V was cut by 3 bases and J by 1 base, with 9 bases left in between. The V gene's germline CDR1 is MNHEY and CDR2 SMNVEV (reference sequence). CDR3 sequence: CASSFGSLQETQYF. The CDR3, as DNA: TGTGCCAGCAGTTTCGGTAGTCTCCAAGAGACCCAGTACTTC.

This chain connects TRBV6-6 to TRBJ2-1; 14 bases fit TRBD2. The CDR3 loop spans 17 amino acids. Looked up from germline, CDR1 is MNHNY and CDR2 is SVGAGI (reference sequence). Trimming at V came to 6 bases and at J to 4 bases, leaving 8 bases not matched to a gene. The CDR3 DNA sequence: TGTGCCAGCAGCTCAAGACTAGCGGGGGGGCGGTACAATGAGCAGTTCTTC. It codes for CASSSRLAGGRYNEQFF.

The chain employs TRBV28 and TRBJ1-6; TRBD1 aligns across 9 bases. Germline CDR1 is MDHEN and CDR2 is SYDVKM. The CDR3 totals 16 residues. J gave up 7 bases and V 7 bases, and 11 bases lay outside the gene matches. CDR3 sequence (DNA): TGTGCCAGCACTCTCCTCGGGACAGGGTTGAATTCACCCCTCCACTTT. Translating it yields CASTLLGTGLNSPLHF.

This sequence joins TRBV20-1 and TRBJ1-2, with a tentative D call TRBD1 (5 bases). V lost 3 bases and J lost 8, with 13 bases in between. From germline, CDR1 is DFQATT and CDR2 SNEGSKA (reference sequence). This CDR3 has 12 residues. CDR3 loop: CSAREGAEGYTF. The CDR3 DNA is TGCAGTGCTAGGGAAGGGGCGGAAGGCTACACCTTC.

This rearrangement joins TRBV6-6 to TRBJ2-7; 11 bases agree with TRBD2. J was trimmed by 6 bases and V by 5 bases; bases with no gene match: 9. Germline V gives CDR1 MNHNY, CDR2 SVGAGI (reference sequence). CDR3 length equals 15 residues. The CDR3 nucleotides are TGTGCCAGCAGTGCACGCACTAGCGGGGGAGGCGAGCAGTACTTC. This gives the protein CASSARTSGGGEQYF.